What follows are 32 T cell receptor beta chains derived from one specimen sequenced in a study of blood T cell repertoires in COVID-19. Clones were sequenced by immunoSEQ multiplex PCR, and TCRdb holds only the in-frame ones, with some missing. Of some 120,000 clones in the sample, 84% are singletons; the top ten hold around 13%. Sequenced: peripheral blood. The origin of the receptors is a human donor in a cohort sampled during active COVID-19.

The V gene is TRBV14, the J gene TRBJ1-2, with 9 positions matching TRBD1. CDR1 and CDR2 from the germline V gene are SGHDN and FVKESK. The CDR3 runs 14 residues. Trimming cost V 4 bases and J 5 bases; bases outside gene matches: 5. In DNA form, the CDR3 reads TGTGCCAGCAGCCCGGGGACAGGGCCGTATGGCTACACCTTC. Translating it yields CASSPGTGPYGYTF. The variable domain in full, with the rest retrieved from reference TRBV14 and TRBJ1-2, is EAGVTQFPSHSVIEKGQTVTLRCDPISGHDNLYWYRRVMGKEIKFLLHFVKESKQDESGMPNNRFLAERTGGTYSTLKVQPAELEDSGVYFCASSPGTGPYGYTFGSGTRLTVV.

The V gene is TRBV3-1 (or the pseudogene TRBV3-2), the J gene TRBJ1-4, with 7 bases that match TRBD1. J lost 8 bases, V lost 4 bases, and 10 bases had no gene match. Looked up from germline, CDR1 is LGHDT and CDR2 is YNNKEL (reference sequence). This CDR3 has 15 residues. This CDR3 is CASSLNRGRREKLFF. As DNA, the CDR3 is TGTGCCAGCAGCCTGAACAGGGGTAGAAGGGAAAAACTGTTTTTT.

The chain carries TRBV29-1 and TRBJ2-5; a weak D match, TRBD2 (5 bases). The CDR3 extends over 13 amino acids. Per the germline V gene, CDR1 is SQVTM and CDR2 is ANQGSEA. V was cut by 7 bases and J by 4 bases, with 16 bases left in between. CDR3 residues: CSARGLAGETQYF. The CDR3 DNA follows: TGCAGCGCTAGAGGACTTGCGGGAGAGACCCAGTACTTC.

This clone was found once. The V and J genes are TRBV7-3 and TRBJ1-2; D is unclear. Germline V gene data show CDR1 as SGHTA and CDR2 as FQGTGA. The CDR3 totals 13 residues. Trimming cost V 5 bases and J 2 bases, with 9 bases left between them. In DNA form, the CDR3 reads TGTGCCAGCAGCCTGACAAAGAACTATGGCTACACCTTC. As protein: CASSLTKNYGYTF.

The chain recombines TRBV7-9 with TRBJ2-5; TRBD1 is a possible D gene (6 bases). This CDR3 has 15 residues. Per germline, CDR1 SEHNR and CDR2 FQNEAQ (reference sequence). V was clipped by 2 bases and J by 0 bases, with 10 bases between them. The CDR3 DNA follows: TGTGCCAGCAGCTTACTGGACAGACACCAAGAGACCCAGTACTTC. Its translation: CASSLLDRHQETQYF.

V usage is TRBV10-3 and J usage is TRBJ1-2; D may be TRBD1 (6 bases). Germline CDR1 ENHRY, CDR2 SYGVKD. The CDR3 contains 14 residues. Between the trimmed V and J ends, which lost 3 bases and 7 bases, there was a span of 15 bases. CDR3 amino acids: CAISEGVGGLGYTF. The CDR3 DNA follows: TGTGCCATCAGTGAAGGGGTTGGGGGCCTTGGCTACACCTTC.

This clone has just a few counts. Other DNA variants within this sample encode the same CDR3. The chain joins TRBV7-2 to TRBJ2-3; 10 nucleotides align to TRBD2. Germline loops: CDR1 SGHTA, CDR2 FQGNSA. The CDR3 runs 15 residues. J gave up 3 bases and V 3 bases, and 3 bases lay outside the gene matches. DNA for the CDR3: TGTGCCAGCAGCTTTAGCGGGGGGCCTACAGATACGCAGTATTTT. The encoded protein is CASSFSGGPTDTQYF.

V and J are TRBV27 and TRBJ1-5, with TRBD1 matching over 8 bases. Trimming took 2 bases from V and 2 from J; bases not matched to a gene: 5. The germline gives CDR1 MNHEY, CDR2 SMNVEV (reference sequence). The CDR3 length is 16 residues. DNA for the CDR3: TGTGCCAGCAGTTTACAGGGGGCTACGGGCAATCAGCCCCAGCATTTT. Protein sequence: CASSLQGATGNQPQHF.

V and J are TRBV7-2 and TRBJ2-3; tentatively, D is TRBD2 (5 bases). The CDR3 spans 12 residues. The V and J ends lost 2 bases and 6 bases respectively, with 6 bases between them. Germline CDR1 and CDR2: SGHTA and FQGNSA. The CDR3 DNA reads TGTGCCAGCAGCTTAACGGGGGATACGCAGTATTTT. It translates to CASSLTGDTQYF.

The chain uses TRBV5-1 and TRBJ1-2, with TRBD1 matching over 12 bases. V lost 4 bases to trimming and J lost 7 bases; unmatched junction nucleotides: 8. This CDR3 is 15 amino acids long. Germline CDR1 SGHRS, CDR2 YFSETQ. The CDR3 protein is CASSPPGQGAGGYTF. The CDR3 DNA follows: TGCGCCAGCAGCCCACCGGGACAGGGGGCTGGTGGCTACACCTTC. Based on the CDR3 plus reference TRBV5-1 and TRBJ1-2, the full variable domain is KAGVTQTPRYLIKTRGQQVTLSCSPISGHRSVSWYQQTPGQGLQFLFEYFSETQRNKGNFPGRFSGRQFSNSRSEMNVSTLELGDSALYLCASSPPGQGAGGYTFGSGTRLTVV.

The rearrangement uses TRBV21-1 and TRBJ1-2. TRBV21-1 is a pseudogene locus. The CDR3 has 19 residues. The CDR3 DNA is TGTGCCAGCAGCAAAGAAACAAGCCGTCCAAATACAACTCTGAGGGGCTACACCTTC. Protein product: CASSKETSRPNTTLRGYTF.

In this sample, this clone turned up once. V usage is TRBV5-1 and J usage is TRBJ2-3; 7 bases are a match to TRBD1. The V gene's germline CDR1 is SGHRS and CDR2 YFSETQ. The V and J ends lost 3 bases and 2 bases, in that order; junction bases with no gene match: 12. There are 17 residues in the CDR3. The CDR3 protein is CASSSQPGTDYTDTQYF. Here the CDR3 DNA reads TGCGCCAGCAGCTCCCAGCCGGGGACAGACTACACAGATACGCAGTATTTT.

This clone was counted between two and nine times. The V and J genes are TRBV28 and TRBJ2-7, with D perhaps TRBD2 (7 bases). Per germline, CDR1 MDHEN and CDR2 SYDVKM. The CDR3 sequence is 13 residues long. Deletions cut 11 bases from V and 1 base from J, with 15 bases between. CDR3 in DNA: TGTGCCTGCGGGGGCTTTATATCCTACGAGCAGTACTTC. Protein product: CACGGFISYEQYF.

This chain uses TRBV9 with TRBJ2-7; D is possibly TRBD2 (5 bases). The germline V and J ends were trimmed by 0 bases and 5 bases, with 15 bases remaining between them. Per the germline V gene, CDR1 is SGDLS and CDR2 is YYNGEE. This CDR3 contains 15 residues. CDR3 region: CASSVASRLGDEQYF. The CDR3 DNA sequence: TGTGCCAGCAGCGTAGCTAGTCGTTTGGGAGACGAGCAGTACTTC.

The gene calls are TRBV30 and TRBJ2-1, with 12 bases fitting TRBD2. The CDR3 loop spans 16 amino acids. Germline loops: CDR1 GTSNPN, CDR2 SVGIG (reference sequence). Trimming removed 3 bases from V and 9 bases from J; junction bases left unmatched: 12. This CDR3 is CAWSALAGGPLSEQFF. DNA for the CDR3: TGTGCCTGGAGCGCACTAGCGGGGGGTCCTCTTTCTGAGCAGTTCTTC.

This chain links TRBV7-2 with TRBJ2-7, with TRBD2 identical over 10 bases. Looked up from germline, CDR1 is SGHTA and CDR2 is FQGNSA. The CDR3 sequence is 16 residues long. With 2 bases clipped from V and 6 bases from J, the junction kept 10 bases outside the gene matches. This CDR3 is CASSLSGGVGGGEQYF. Written as DNA, the CDR3 is TGTGCCAGCAGCTTAAGCGGGGGGGTCGGAGGTGGCGAGCAGTACTTC.

In its sample, this clone was seen once. The chain combines TRBV15 with TRBJ1-3; D remains ambiguous. Looked up from germline, CDR1 is LNHNV and CDR2 is YYDKDF (reference sequence). The CDR3 sequence is 16 residues long. V was shortened by 0 bases and J by 4 bases, with 13 bases between the two germline ends. The CDR3 region is CATSRDPGSKGNTIYF. Here the CDR3 DNA reads TGTGCCACCAGCAGAGATCCAGGCTCCAAGGGAAACACCATATATTTT.

This CDR3 reads CASSHPGGFTEAFF. In nucleotides, the CDR3 is TGTGCCAGCAGCCACCCCGGGGGTTTCACTGAAGCTTTCTTT. This chain connects TRBV5-4 to TRBJ1-1; D perhaps matches TRBD1 (5 bases). V lost 4 bases, J lost 4 bases, and 14 bases lay in between. Germline V gives CDR1 SGHNT, CDR2 YYREEE (reference sequence). CDR3 length equals 14 residues.

This chain links TRBV7-2 with TRBJ2-7; 7 positions match TRBD1. Germline CDR1 SGHTA, CDR2 FQGNSA. Trimming removed 1 base from V and 3 bases from J; junction bases left unmatched: 6. CDR3 length equals 15 residues. The CDR3 here is CASSLGLGQYYEQYF. CDR3 nucleotide sequence: TGTGCCAGCAGCTTAGGGCTGGGACAGTACTACGAGCAGTACTTC.

Only a few counts were recorded for this clone. The chain combines TRBV5-1 with TRBJ1-3; possibly TRBD1 for D (5 bases). The CDR3 runs to 15 residues. The V gene's germline CDR1 is SGHRS and CDR2 YFSETQ. The germline V and J ends were trimmed by 1 base and 0 bases, with 8 bases remaining between them. The CDR3 DNA reads as TGCGCCAGCAGCTTGCAGGGTGACTCTGGAAACACCATATATTTT. Residues: CASSLQGDSGNTIYF.

The chain has TRBV12-3 or TRBV12-4 and TRBJ1-2; tentative D call: TRBD1 (5 bases). The CDR3 extends over 13 amino acids. Trimming stripped 5 bases from V and 5 bases from J, with 12 bases between. The CDR3 sequence is CASSLRQQYGYTF. In nucleotides, the CDR3 is TGTGCCAGCAGTCTCCGACAGCAGTATGGCTACACCTTC.

The chain recombines TRBV4-1 with TRBJ2-7; 10 bases align to TRBD1. With V trimmed by 6 bases and J by 3 bases, 5 bases remained unmatched. This CDR3 spans 14 amino acids. Germline V lookup: CDR1 MGHRA, CDR2 YSYEKL. The CDR3 sequence is CASSRDRGNYEQYF. The DNA of the CDR3 is TGCGCCAGCAGTAGGGACAGGGGTAACTACGAGCAGTACTTC.

The rearrangement uses TRBV4-1 and TRBJ1-6; 7 bases fit TRBD1. V gave up 4 bases and J gave up 0 bases; unmatched junction bases: 6. Germline V gives CDR1 MGHRA, CDR2 YSYEKL. This CDR3 is built from 17 residues. The CDR3: CASSPQRDSSYNSPLHF. CDR3 nucleotides: TGCGCCAGCAGCCCCCAAAGGGACAGCTCCTATAATTCACCCCTCCACTTT.

The chain recombines TRBV19 with TRBJ1-2; D is undetermined. The ends were cut back, 7 bases at V and 6 bases at J, with 21 bases in the middle. Germline CDR1 reads LNHDA; CDR2 reads SQIVND (reference sequence). The CDR3 contains 15 residues. The chain's CDR3 is CASNSPGGPVDGYTF. The DNA for the CDR3 is TGTGCCAGTAACTCACCGGGAGGACCCGTAGATGGCTACACCTTC.

V and J are TRBV6-5 and TRBJ2-7, with 8 bases lining up with TRBD1. Germline values: CDR1 MNHEY, CDR2 SVGAGI. V shed 6 bases, J shed 6 bases, and the junction held 7 bases outside the gene matches. The CDR3 sequence is 13 residues long. The CDR3 sequence is CASSPGGSGEQYF. CDR3 bases: TGTGCCAGCAGCCCAGGGGGCTCTGGCGAGCAGTACTTC.

The gene calls are TRBV2 and TRBJ2-3, with D uncertain. V was pared by 5 bases and J by 0 bases, with 12 bases between. CDR3 length: 15 residues. In germline, CDR1 is SNHLY, CDR2 FYNNEI. Here the CDR3 DNA reads TGTGCCAGCAGTACCAACTTCTATAGCACAGATACGCAGTATTTT. Translating it yields CASSTNFYSTDTQYF.

This chain links TRBV5-1 with TRBJ1-2; D gene unclear. The germline gives CDR1 SGHRS, CDR2 YFSETQ. This CDR3 contains 15 residues. Trimming cost V 3 bases and J 4 bases, with 16 bases left between them. The CDR3 spells CASSWRGEIIYGYTF. For the CDR3, the DNA is TGCGCCAGCAGCTGGAGAGGAGAGATAATCTATGGCTACACCTTC.

The gene calls are TRBV30 and TRBJ1-1; TRBD1 agrees at 10 bases. The CDR3 covers 18 residues. Germline V gives CDR1 GTSNPN, CDR2 SVGIG (reference sequence). J gave up 6 bases and V 2 bases, and 18 bases lay outside the gene matches. In DNA, the CDR3 is TGTGCCTGGAGTCCTATCCACCCATCGGGACAGGGGCGTCCTGAAGCTTTCTTT. Encoded protein: CAWSPIHPSGQGRPEAFF.

The CDR3 region is CASSLAQGRDTQYF. CDR3 sequence (DNA): TGTGCCAGCAGCTTAGCGCAGGGGAGAGATACGCAGTATTTT. The chain links TRBV7-2 to TRBJ2-3; TRBD1 is a possible D gene (6 bases). Germline CDR1 SGHTA, CDR2 FQGNSA. The V gene lost 0 bases and the J gene lost 5 bases, with 9 bases spanning the gap. The CDR3 has 14 residues.

CDR3 sequence reads: CASSSQVGIQYF. DNA of the CDR3: TGTGCCAGCAGCTCGCAGGTTGGCATTCAGTACTTC. The V gene is TRBV7-9, the J gene TRBJ2-4; D gene ambiguous. V lost 4 bases and J 9 bases, leaving 10 bases between the germline ends. This CDR3 is 12 amino acids long. The V gene's germline CDR1 is SEHNR and CDR2 FQNEAQ (reference sequence).

The rearrangement uses TRBV4-1 and TRBJ1-2; 7 positions match TRBD1. The trim removed 5 bases at V and 2 bases at J, leaving 5 bases unmatched. The germline V gene encodes CDR1 MGHRA and CDR2 YSYEKL. CDR3 size: 14 residues. The CDR3 nucleotides read TGCGCCAGCAGCGCCCAGACAGGGAACTATGGCTACACCTTC. Its protein product is CASSAQTGNYGYTF.

This chain uses TRBV10-3 with TRBJ2-1; the D is unclear. The CDR3 contains 15 residues. Deletions cut 4 bases from V and 0 bases from J, with 10 bases between. The germline CDR1 and CDR2 sequences are ENHRY and SYGVKD. The CDR3 DNA sequence: TGTGCCATCAGTGTAGTCAGGCCCTCCTACAATGAGCAGTTCTTC. Its protein product is CAISVVRPSYNEQFF.